The 27 T cell receptor beta chains listed next were all sequenced from one sample in a study of blood T cell repertoires in COVID-19. The table came from immunoSEQ multiplex PCR; TCRdb's copy has only in-frame clones and leaves some out. Among 75,000 to 100,000 clones, approximately 82% were seen once, and the ten largest hold around 10%. The specimen was peripheral blood. The origin of the receptors is a human donor in a cohort sampled during active COVID-19.

This chain joins TRBV6-5 and TRBJ1-1; D uncertain. Germline loops: CDR1 MNHEY, CDR2 SVGAGI. CDR3 length equals 14 residues. Trimming pared 7 bases from V and 5 bases from J, leaving 17 bases between. Here the CDR3 DNA reads TGTGCCAGCACCAAAGCGGTATCCGGGACTGAAGCTTTCTTT. As protein: CASTKAVSGTEAFF.

The chain has TRBV7-9 and TRBJ2-2; TRBD2 matches 10 bases. The CDR3 totals 15 residues. The germline V gene has CDR1 SEHNR and CDR2 FQNEAQ (reference sequence). V shed 4 bases and J 2 bases; nucleotides not matched to a gene: 1. In DNA form, the CDR3 reads TGTGCCAGCAGCTCTAGCGGGGGCAACACCGGGGAGCTGTTTTTT. Translated, it gives CASSSSGGNTGELFF.

The gene calls are TRBV6-4 and TRBJ2-1; 9 nucleotides match TRBD2. The CDR3 consists of 14 residues. V lost 5 bases, J lost 9 bases, and 8 bases stayed unmatched. The germline V gene encodes CDR1 MRHNA and CDR2 SNTAGT. The CDR3 protein is CASSLVAGVSEQFF. DNA of the CDR3: TGTGCCAGCAGTTTAGTAGCGGGAGTAAGTGAGCAGTTCTTC.

The chain carries TRBV19 and TRBJ1-5; the match to TRBD1 covers 7 bases. CDR1 is LNHDA, CDR2 SQIVND, per germline (reference sequence). V was clipped by 4 bases and J by 2 bases; unmatched bases: 8. CDR3 length equals 16 residues. The CDR3 loop reads CASSKGTEYGNQPQHF. The CDR3 bases are TGTGCCAGTAGTAAGGGGACAGAGTATGGCAATCAGCCCCAGCATTTT. Based on the CDR3 plus reference TRBV19 and TRBJ1-5, the full variable domain is DGGITQSPKYLFRKEGQNVTLSCEQNLNHDAMYWYRQDPGQGLRLIYYSQIVNDFQKGDIAEGYSVSREKKESFPLTVTSAQKNPTAFYLCASSKGTEYGNQPQHFGDGTRLSIL.

The V gene is TRBV10-2, the J gene TRBJ2-7, with 9 bases fitting TRBD1. Trimming removed 0 bases from V and 1 base from J; junction bases left unmatched: 4. From germline, CDR1 is WSHSY and CDR2 SAAADI. The CDR3 consists of 16 residues. CDR3 sequence (DNA): TGCGCCAGCAGTGAGTCGGGGGGACAGGGTTCCTACGAGCAGTACTTC. Translated, it gives CASSESGGQGSYEQYF.

The rearrangement joins TRBV7-3 to TRBJ1-1; D unclear. CDR1 SGHTA and CDR2 FQGTGA come from the germline V gene. The CDR3 extends over 13 amino acids. Trimming pared 1 base from V and 3 bases from J, leaving 6 bases between. This CDR3 reads CASSLMEDTEAFF. The CDR3 DNA sequence: TGTGCCAGCAGCTTAATGGAGGACACTGAAGCTTTCTTT.

V gene TRBV5-4 combines with J gene TRBJ2-1; TRBD2 aligns across 10 bases. The V and J ends lost 4 bases and 5 bases, in that order; junction bases with no gene match: 9. This CDR3 has 16 residues. Looked up from germline, CDR1 is SGHNT and CDR2 is YYREEE (reference sequence). CDR3 bases: TGTGCCAGCAGCGGCACCCTAGCGGGGGTCCACAATGAGCAGTTCTTC. Amino acid sequence: CASSGTLAGVHNEQFF.

This clone was found a few times. CDR3 in amino acids: CASGTLGNTIYF. Written as DNA, the CDR3 is TGTGCCAGTGGGACACTTGGAAACACCATATATTTT. The rearrangement uses TRBV27 and TRBJ1-3, with D perhaps matching TRBD1 (6 bases). With 9 bases removed from V and 3 bases from J, the gap between germline ends came to 9 bases. The V gene's germline CDR1 is MNHEY and CDR2 SMNVEV (reference sequence). The CDR3 is made up of 12 amino acids.

This clone was seen more than once but under ten times. The V call is TRBV6-6, the J call TRBJ2-5; possibly TRBD1 for D (6 bases). The CDR3 covers 14 residues. V dropped 6 bases and J dropped 5 bases, with 16 bases sitting between them. The germline V gene encodes CDR1 MNHNY and CDR2 SVGAGI (reference sequence). This CDR3 is CASSEDSIFETQYF. For the CDR3, the DNA is TGTGCCAGCAGCGAGGACAGTATTTTCGAGACCCAGTACTTC.

The chain couples TRBV5-1 to TRBJ2-7, with D perhaps TRBD2 (5 bases). CDR1 is SGHRS and CDR2 is YFSETQ in the germline V gene. V lost 0 bases to trimming and J lost 0 bases, with 10 bases between them. CDR3 length: 15 amino acids. The CDR3 region has the DNA TGCGCCAGCAGCTTGGGACCCACTAGCTCCTACGAGCAGTACTTC. This codes for CASSLGPTSSYEQYF.

V and J are TRBV6-5 and TRBJ2-5; TRBD1 aligns across 11 bases. The CDR3 is 15 amino acids. Germline V gene sequence: CDR1 MNHEY, CDR2 SVGAGI. The V gene end was trimmed by 6 bases and the J gene end by 3 bases; junction bases not matched to a gene: 6. The CDR3 region has the DNA TGTGCCAGCAGCGCTGGGACAGGGGGTGAAGAGACCCAGTACTTC. It is translated as CASSAGTGGEETQYF.

J is TRBJ1-1 and V is TRBV7-8; TRBD1 agrees at 7 bases. The CDR3 is 18 residues long. The germline gives CDR1 SGHVS, CDR2 FQNEAQ. Trimming cost V 5 bases and J 0 bases; bases outside gene matches: 15. In DNA, the CDR3 is TGTGCCAGCAGCACTAGTGAGGGGGCAGAGGGCCTGAACACTGAAGCTTTCTTT. Translation: CASSTSEGAEGLNTEAFF.

This clone was found once. The CDR3 spells CAISDLEEGASAFF. The CDR3 DNA reads as TGTGCCATCAGTGACCTCGAGGAGGGGGCCTCTGCTTTCTTT. The V and J genes are TRBV10-3 and TRBJ1-1; 7 positions match TRBD1. The CDR3 contains 14 residues. The germline gives CDR1 ENHRY, CDR2 SYGVKD. With 3 bases clipped from V and 11 bases from J, the junction kept 12 bases outside the gene matches.

This clone was found a few times. The V gene is TRBV5-1, the J gene TRBJ1-4, with unresolved D. The germline V gene has CDR1 SGHRS and CDR2 YFSETQ. The CDR3 totals 16 residues. V was clipped by 2 bases and J by 2 bases, with 13 bases between them. CDR3 DNA: TGCGCCAGCAGCTTTGGCCTAGTCGGGACTAATGAAAAACTGTTTTTT. Translated, it gives CASSFGLVGTNEKLFF.

The chain carries TRBV28 and TRBJ2-7; D is perhaps TRBD1 (5 bases). Germline V gives CDR1 MDHEN, CDR2 SYDVKM. V lost 7 bases to trimming and J lost 3 bases, with 19 bases between them. The length of the CDR3 is 15 residues. CDR3 DNA sequence: TGTGCCAGCACTCCTGGCGGACATTGGAGCTACGAGCAGTACTTC. Protein product: CASTPGGHWSYEQYF.

The chain combines TRBV5-6 with TRBJ2-3; 7 nucleotides agree with TRBD1. With V trimmed by 3 bases and J by 5 bases, 6 bases remained unmatched. Germline CDR1 reads SGHDT; CDR2 reads YYEEEE. The CDR3 runs 14 residues. CDR3 sequence reads: CASSSLAGGDTQYF. CDR3 nucleotide sequence: TGTGCCAGCAGCTCTTTAGCAGGGGGAGATACGCAGTATTTT. The variable domain in full, with the rest retrieved from reference TRBV5-6 and TRBJ2-3, is DAGVTQSPTHLIKTRGQQVTLRCSPKSGHDTVSWYQQALGQGPQFIFQYYEEEERQRGNFPDRFSGHQFPNYSSELNVNALLLGDSALYLCASSSLAGGDTQYFGPGTRLTVL.

The chain uses TRBV6-2 or TRBV6-3 and TRBJ1-1; TRBD1 matches 7 bases. The CDR3 is 11 residues long. Trimming removed 2 bases from V and 11 bases from J; junction bases left unmatched: 2. Germline V lookup: CDR1 MNHEY, CDR2 SVGEGT. The CDR3 region is CASSYDRVAFF. The CDR3 coding sequence is TGTGCCAGCAGTTACGACAGGGTGGCTTTCTTT.

This clone came up a few times. This chain connects TRBV27 to TRBJ2-6; possible D gene TRBD2, 8 bases. The CDR3 totals 23 residues. The V gene lost 1 base and the J gene lost 4 bases, with 32 bases spanning the gap. Germline lookup yields CDR1 MNHEY and CDR2 SMNVEV (reference sequence). CDR3 sequence: CASSLWGPGFGRGRLRGANVLTF. The DNA for the CDR3 is TGTGCCAGCAGTTTATGGGGCCCCGGTTTCGGGAGGGGGCGGCTGAGAGGGGCCAACGTCCTGACTTTC.

The gene calls are TRBV18 and TRBJ2-2; D perhaps matches TRBD1 (6 bases). Germline V gene lookup returns CDR1 KGHSH and CDR2 LQKENI. V lost 2 bases to trimming and J lost 7 bases, with 23 bases between them. The CDR3 length is 18 residues. The CDR3 DNA reads TGTGCCAGCTCACCAAAAGAACCGAATTACAGGGTCGGCGGGGAGCTGTTTTTT. This codes for CASSPKEPNYRVGGELFF.

V gene TRBV15 combines with J gene TRBJ2-3, with a weak D call TRBD1 (5 bases). Germline V gene sequence: CDR1 LNHNV, CDR2 YYDKDF (reference sequence). The CDR3 covers 14 residues. Trimming pared 4 bases from V and 4 bases from J, leaving 12 bases between. In DNA, the CDR3 is TGTGCCACCAGCATAATCAGGGCCTCAGATACGCAGTATTTT. Translated, it gives CATSIIRASDTQYF.

This sequence joins TRBV30 and TRBJ2-2, with 7 positions matching TRBD1. Germline V CDR1 and CDR2: GTSNPN, SVGIG (reference sequence). CDR3 length: 14 residues. The ends lost 3 bases at V and 5 bases at J; junction bases unmatched: 6. The CDR3 coding sequence is TGTGCCTGGAGCCGGGGACAGATAACCGGGGAGCTGTTTTTT. It translates to CAWSRGQITGELFF.

The chain has TRBV18 and TRBJ2-5; 8 positions agree with TRBD2. This CDR3 has 15 amino acids. With V trimmed by 3 bases and J by 5 bases, 8 bases remained unmatched. The germline CDR1 and CDR2 sequences are KGHSH and LQKENI. The CDR3 bases are TGTGCCAGCTCACCCCGGGGTAGCGGGGAGGAGACCCAGTACTTC. Amino acid sequence: CASSPRGSGEETQYF.

The chain recombines TRBV27 with TRBJ2-2; possible D gene TRBD2, 6 bases. Per the germline V gene, CDR1 is MNHEY and CDR2 is SMNVEV (reference sequence). This CDR3 spans 14 amino acids. The germline V and J ends were trimmed by 8 bases and 3 bases, with 13 bases remaining between them. This CDR3 is CASSGGSYTGELFF. Written as DNA, the CDR3 is TGTGCCAGCTCAGGAGGGTCGTACACCGGGGAGCTGTTTTTT.

The V call is TRBV6-2 or TRBV6-3, the J call TRBJ2-3; tentatively, D is TRBD2 (5 bases). Deletions cut 2 bases from V and 1 base from J, with 10 bases between. This CDR3 comprises 15 residues. Germline CDR1 reads MNHEY; CDR2 reads SVGEGT. The CDR3 DNA reads TGTGCCAGCAGTTACGGGAGCGGCCGCACAGATACGCAGTATTTT. It codes for CASSYGSGRTDTQYF.

Comment on this clone: At the DNA level, this CDR3 is encoded by other sequences in the same sample as well. The chain links TRBV28 to TRBJ1-5, with 7 positions matching TRBD1. Germline lookup yields CDR1 MDHEN and CDR2 SYDVKM. V shed 6 bases and J 2 bases; nucleotides not matched to a gene: 7. This CDR3 contains 15 residues. CDR3 sequence reads: CASRPTGYGNQPQHF. The CDR3 nucleotides are TGTGCCAGCAGGCCGACAGGGTACGGCAATCAGCCCCAGCATTTT.

V is TRBV19 and J is TRBJ1-4, with D tentatively TRBD1 (6 bases). There are 16 residues in the CDR3. CDR1 LNHDA and CDR2 SQIVND come from the germline V gene (reference sequence). Trimming cost V 4 bases and J 0 bases, with 12 bases left between them. This chain's CDR3 is CASSTRGSATNEKLFF. The CDR3 DNA follows: TGTGCCAGTAGTACGAGGGGGTCCGCAACTAATGAAAAACTGTTTTTT.

The chain's CDR3 is CASSPLRETQYF. CDR3 bases: TGTGCCAGCAGTCCCCTCAGGGAGACCCAGTACTTC. The chain is built from TRBV7-9 and TRBJ2-5, with D hard to call. The CDR3 extends over 12 amino acids. Germline V gene lookup returns CDR1 SEHNR and CDR2 FQNEAQ (reference sequence). V shed 6 bases and J shed 5 bases, with 10 bases lying between them.